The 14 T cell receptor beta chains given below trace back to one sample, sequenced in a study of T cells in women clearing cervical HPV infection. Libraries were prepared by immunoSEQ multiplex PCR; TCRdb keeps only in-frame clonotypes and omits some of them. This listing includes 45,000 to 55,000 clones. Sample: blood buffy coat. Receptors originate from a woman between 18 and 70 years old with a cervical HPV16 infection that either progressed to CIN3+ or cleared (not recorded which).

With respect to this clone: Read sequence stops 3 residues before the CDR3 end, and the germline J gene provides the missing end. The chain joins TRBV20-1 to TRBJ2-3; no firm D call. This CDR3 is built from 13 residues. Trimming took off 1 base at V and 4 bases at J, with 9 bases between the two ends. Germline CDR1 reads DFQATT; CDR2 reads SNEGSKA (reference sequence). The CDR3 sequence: CSARVSSADTQYF. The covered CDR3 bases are TGCAGTGCTAGAGTGAGCTCCGCAGATACG.

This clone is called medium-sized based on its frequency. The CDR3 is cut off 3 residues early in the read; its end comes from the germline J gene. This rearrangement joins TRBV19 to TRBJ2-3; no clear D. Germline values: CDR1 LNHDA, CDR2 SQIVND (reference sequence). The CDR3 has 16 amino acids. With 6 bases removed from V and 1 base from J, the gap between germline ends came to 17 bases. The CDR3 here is CASRLGRRWGTDTQYF. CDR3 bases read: TGTGCCAGTAGACTGGGTAGGCGGTGGGGCACAGATACG.

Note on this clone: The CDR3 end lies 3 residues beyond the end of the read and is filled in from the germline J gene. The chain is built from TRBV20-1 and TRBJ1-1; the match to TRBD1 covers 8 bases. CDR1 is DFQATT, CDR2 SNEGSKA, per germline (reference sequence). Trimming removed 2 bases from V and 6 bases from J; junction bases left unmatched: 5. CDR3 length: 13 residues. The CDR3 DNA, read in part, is TGCAGTGCTAGAATGGACAGGGTCCCTGAA. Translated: CSARMDRVPE. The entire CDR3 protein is CSARMDRVPEAFF.

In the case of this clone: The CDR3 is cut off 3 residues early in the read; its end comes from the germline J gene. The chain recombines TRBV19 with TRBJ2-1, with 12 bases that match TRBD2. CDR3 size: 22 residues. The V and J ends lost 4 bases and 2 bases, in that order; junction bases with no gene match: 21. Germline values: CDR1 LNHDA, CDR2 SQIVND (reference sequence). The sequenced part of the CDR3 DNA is TGTGCCAGTAGTAGTAATTCCGGGCTGTCTAGCGGGAGGGCCTGGACCTACAATGAG. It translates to CASSSNSGLSSGRAWTYNE. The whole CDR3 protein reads CASSSNSGLSSGRAWTYNEQFF.

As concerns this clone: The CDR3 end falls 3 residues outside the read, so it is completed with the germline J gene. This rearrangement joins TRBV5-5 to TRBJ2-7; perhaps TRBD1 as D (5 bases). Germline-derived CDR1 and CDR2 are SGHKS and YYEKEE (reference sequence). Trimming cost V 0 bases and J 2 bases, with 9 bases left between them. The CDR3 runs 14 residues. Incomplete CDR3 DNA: TGTGCCAGCAGCTTGGATCAGGGCCCCTACGAG. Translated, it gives CASSLDQGPYE. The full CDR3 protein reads CASSLDQGPYEQYF.

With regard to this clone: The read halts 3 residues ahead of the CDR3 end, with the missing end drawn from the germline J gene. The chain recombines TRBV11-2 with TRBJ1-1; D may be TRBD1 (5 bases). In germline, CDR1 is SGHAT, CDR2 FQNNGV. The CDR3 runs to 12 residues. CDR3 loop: CASSSSPGGAFF. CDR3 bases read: TGTGCCAGCAGCTCATCCCCGGGGGGA.

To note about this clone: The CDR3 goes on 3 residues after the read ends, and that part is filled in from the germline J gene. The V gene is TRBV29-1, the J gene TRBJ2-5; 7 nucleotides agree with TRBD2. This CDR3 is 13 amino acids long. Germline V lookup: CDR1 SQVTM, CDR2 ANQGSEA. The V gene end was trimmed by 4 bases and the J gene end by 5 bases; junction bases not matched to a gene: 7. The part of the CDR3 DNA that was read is TGCAGCGTTGTAATTGGGGGGGTGGAGACC. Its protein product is CSVVIGGVET. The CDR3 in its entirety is CSVVIGGVETQYF.

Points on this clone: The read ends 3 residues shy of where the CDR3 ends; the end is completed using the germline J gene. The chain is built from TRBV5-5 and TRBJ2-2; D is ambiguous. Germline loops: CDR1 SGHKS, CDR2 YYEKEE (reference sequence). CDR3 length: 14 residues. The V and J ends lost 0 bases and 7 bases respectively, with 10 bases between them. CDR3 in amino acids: CASSLEGSGGELFF. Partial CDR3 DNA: TGTGCCAGCAGCTTGGAGGGCAGTGGCGGGGAG.

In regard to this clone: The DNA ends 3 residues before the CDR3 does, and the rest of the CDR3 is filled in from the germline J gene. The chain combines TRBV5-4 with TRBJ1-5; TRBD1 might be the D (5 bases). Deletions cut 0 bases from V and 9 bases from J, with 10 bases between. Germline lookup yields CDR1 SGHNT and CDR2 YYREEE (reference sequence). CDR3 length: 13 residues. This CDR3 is CASSLEPGRPQHF. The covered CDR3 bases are TGTGCCAGCAGCTTGGAGCCAGGGCGGCCC. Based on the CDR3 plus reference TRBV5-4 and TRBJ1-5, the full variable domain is ETGVTQSPTHLIKTRGQQVTLRCSSQSGHNTVSWYQQALGQGPQFIFQYYREEENGRGNFPPRFSGLQFPNYSSELNVNALELDDSALYLCASSLEPGRPQHFGDGTRLSIL.

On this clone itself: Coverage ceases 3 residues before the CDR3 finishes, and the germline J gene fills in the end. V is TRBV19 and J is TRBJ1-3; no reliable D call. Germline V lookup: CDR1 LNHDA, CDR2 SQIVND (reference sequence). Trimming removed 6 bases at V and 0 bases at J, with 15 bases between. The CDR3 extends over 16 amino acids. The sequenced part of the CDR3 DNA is TGTGCCAGTAGAAGCCGGGGAGGGCTCTCTGGAAACACC. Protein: CASRSRGGLSGNT. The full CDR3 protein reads CASRSRGGLSGNTIYF.

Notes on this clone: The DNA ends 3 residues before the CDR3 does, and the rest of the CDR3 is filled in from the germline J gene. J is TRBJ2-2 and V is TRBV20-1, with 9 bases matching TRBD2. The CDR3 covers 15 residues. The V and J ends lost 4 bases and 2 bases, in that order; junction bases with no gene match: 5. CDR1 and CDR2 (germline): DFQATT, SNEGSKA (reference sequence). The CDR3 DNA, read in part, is TGCAGTGCTAAACGACTAGCGGTTAACACCGGGGAG. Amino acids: CSAKRLAVNTGE. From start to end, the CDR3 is CSAKRLAVNTGELFF.

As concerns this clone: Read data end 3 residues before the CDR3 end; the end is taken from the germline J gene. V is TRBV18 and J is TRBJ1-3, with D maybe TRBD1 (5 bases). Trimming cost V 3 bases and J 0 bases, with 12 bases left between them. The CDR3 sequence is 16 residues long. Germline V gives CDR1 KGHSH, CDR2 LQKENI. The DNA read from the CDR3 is TGTGCCAGCTCACCCACAGGCGCTAGCTCTGGAAACACC. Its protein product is CASSPTGASSGNT. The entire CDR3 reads CASSPTGASSGNTIYF.

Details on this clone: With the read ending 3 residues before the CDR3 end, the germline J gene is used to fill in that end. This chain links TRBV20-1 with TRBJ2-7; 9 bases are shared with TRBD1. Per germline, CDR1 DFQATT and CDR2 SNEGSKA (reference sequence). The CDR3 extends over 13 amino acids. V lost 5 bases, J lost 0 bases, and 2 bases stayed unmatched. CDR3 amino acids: CSAGQGPSYEQYF. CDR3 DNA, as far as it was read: TGCAGTGCTGGACAGGGGCCCTCCTACGAG.

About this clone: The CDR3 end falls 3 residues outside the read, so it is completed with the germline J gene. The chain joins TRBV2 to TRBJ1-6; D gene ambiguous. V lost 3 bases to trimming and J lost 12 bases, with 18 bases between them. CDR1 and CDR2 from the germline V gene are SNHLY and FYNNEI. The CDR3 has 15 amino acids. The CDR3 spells CASSDGEVVRVPLHF. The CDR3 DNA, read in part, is TGTGCCAGCAGTGACGGGGAAGTGGTAAGGGTACCC.